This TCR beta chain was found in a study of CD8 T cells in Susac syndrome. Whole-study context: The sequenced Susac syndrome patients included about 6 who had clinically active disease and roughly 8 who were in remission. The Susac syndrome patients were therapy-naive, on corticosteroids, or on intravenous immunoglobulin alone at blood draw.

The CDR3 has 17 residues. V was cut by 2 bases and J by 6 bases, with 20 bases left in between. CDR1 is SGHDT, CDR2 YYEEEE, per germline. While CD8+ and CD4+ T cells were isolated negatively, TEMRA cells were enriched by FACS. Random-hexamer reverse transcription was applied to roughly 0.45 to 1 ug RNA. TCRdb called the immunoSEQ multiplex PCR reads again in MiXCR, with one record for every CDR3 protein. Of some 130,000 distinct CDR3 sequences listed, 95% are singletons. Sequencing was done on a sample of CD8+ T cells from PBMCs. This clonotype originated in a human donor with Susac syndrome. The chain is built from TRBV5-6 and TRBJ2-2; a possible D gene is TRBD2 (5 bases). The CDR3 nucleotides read TGTGCCAGCAGCTTCGGGATGACCGGGTCATTGGCCGGGGAGCTGTTTTTT. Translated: CASSFGMTGSLAGELFF.